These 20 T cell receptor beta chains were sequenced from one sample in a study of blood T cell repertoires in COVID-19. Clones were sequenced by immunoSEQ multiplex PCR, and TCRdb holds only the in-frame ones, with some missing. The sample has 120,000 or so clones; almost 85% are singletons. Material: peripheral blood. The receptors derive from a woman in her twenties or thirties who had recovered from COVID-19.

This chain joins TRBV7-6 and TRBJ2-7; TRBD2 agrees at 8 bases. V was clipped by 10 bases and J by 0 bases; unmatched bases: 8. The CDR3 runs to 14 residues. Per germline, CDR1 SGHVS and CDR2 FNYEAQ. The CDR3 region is CATSPGTSSYEQYF. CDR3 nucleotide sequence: TGTGCCACCAGTCCGGGGACTAGCTCCTACGAGCAGTACTTC.

CDR3 residues: CASSRGQGFYNEQFF. CDR3 nucleotide sequence: TGTGCCAGTAGTAGGGGACAGGGGTTCTACAATGAGCAGTTCTTC. The V gene is TRBV19, the J gene TRBJ2-1; 10 positions match TRBD1. Germline loops: CDR1 LNHDA, CDR2 SQIVND (reference sequence). This CDR3 is built from 15 residues. The junction had 3 bases not matched to a gene; V was cut back by 4 bases and J by 3 bases.

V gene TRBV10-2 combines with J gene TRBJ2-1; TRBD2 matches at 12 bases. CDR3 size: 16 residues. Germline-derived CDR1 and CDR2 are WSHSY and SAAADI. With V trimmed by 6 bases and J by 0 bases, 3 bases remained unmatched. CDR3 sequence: CASSETSGSSYNEQFF. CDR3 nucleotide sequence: TGCGCCAGCAGCGAGACTAGCGGGAGCTCCTACAATGAGCAGTTCTTC.

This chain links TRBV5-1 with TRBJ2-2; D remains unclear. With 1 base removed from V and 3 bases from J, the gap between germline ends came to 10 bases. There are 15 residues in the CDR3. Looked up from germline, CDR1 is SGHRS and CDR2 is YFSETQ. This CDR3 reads CASSLSSADTGELFF. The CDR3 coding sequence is TGCGCCAGCAGCTTGTCATCTGCGGACACCGGGGAGCTGTTTTTT.

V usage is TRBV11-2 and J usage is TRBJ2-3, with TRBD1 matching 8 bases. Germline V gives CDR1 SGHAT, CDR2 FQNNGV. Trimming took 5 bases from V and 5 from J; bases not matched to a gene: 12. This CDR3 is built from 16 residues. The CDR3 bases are TGTGCCAGCAGCCTCCGGTTAGGACAGGGAATAGATACGCAGTATTTT. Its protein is CASSLRLGQGIDTQYF.

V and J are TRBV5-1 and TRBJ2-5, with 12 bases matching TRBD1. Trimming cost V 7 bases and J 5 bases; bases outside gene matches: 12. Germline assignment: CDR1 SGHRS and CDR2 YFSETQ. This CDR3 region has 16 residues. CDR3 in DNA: TGCGCCAGCGGGACCCGGGGACAGGGGGCCGGGGAGACCCAGTACTTC. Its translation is CASGTRGQGAGETQYF.

The CDR3 protein is CAWSSQGLPTDTQYF. CDR3 DNA: TGTGCCTGGAGTTCCCAGGGACTACCCACAGATACGCAGTATTTT. The chain links TRBV30 to TRBJ2-3; 7 bases match TRBD2. Trimming took 2 bases from V and 2 from J; bases not matched to a gene: 7. Germline V gives CDR1 GTSNPN, CDR2 SVGIG (reference sequence). This CDR3 region has 15 residues.

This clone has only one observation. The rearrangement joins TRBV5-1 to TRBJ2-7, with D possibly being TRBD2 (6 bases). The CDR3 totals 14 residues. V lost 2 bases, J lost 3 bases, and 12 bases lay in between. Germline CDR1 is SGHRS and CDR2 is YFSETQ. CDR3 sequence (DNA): TGCGCCAGCAGCTTACAGGACGGGAGCTACGAGCAGTACTTC. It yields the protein CASSLQDGSYEQYF.

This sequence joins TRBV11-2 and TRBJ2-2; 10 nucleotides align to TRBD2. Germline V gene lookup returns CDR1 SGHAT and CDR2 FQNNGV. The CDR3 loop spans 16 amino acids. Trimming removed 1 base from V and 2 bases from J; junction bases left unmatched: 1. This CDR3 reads CASSLVAGGNTGELFF. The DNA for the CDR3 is TGTGCCAGCAGCTTAGTAGCGGGGGGAAACACCGGGGAGCTGTTTTTT.

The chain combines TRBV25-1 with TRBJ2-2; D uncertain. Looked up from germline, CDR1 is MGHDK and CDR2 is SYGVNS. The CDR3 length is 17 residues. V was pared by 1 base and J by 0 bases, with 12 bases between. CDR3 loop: CASSELVVVSNTGELFF. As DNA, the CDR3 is TGTGCCAGCAGTGAATTAGTTGTGGTATCGAACACCGGGGAGCTGTTTTTT.

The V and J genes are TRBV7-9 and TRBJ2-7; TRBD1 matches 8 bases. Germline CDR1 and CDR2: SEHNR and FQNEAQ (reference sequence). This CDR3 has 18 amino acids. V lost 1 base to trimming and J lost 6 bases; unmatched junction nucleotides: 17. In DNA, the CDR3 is TGTGCCAGCAGCTTAGGGACAGGGTCGGTCGGAGGAAGTGGCGAGCAGTACTTC. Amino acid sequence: CASSLGTGSVGGSGEQYF.

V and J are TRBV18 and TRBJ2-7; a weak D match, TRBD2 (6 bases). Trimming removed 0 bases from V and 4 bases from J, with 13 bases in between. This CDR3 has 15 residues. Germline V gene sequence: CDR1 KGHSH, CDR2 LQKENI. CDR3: CASSPPGTLSYEQYF. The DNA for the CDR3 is TGTGCCAGCTCACCACCTGGGACTTTAAGTTACGAGCAGTACTTC. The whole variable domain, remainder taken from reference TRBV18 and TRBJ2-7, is NAGVMQNPRHLVRRRGQEARLRCSPMKGHSHVYWYRQLPEEGLKFMVYLQKENIIDESGMPKERFSAEFPKEGPSILRIQQVVRGDSAAYFCASSPPGTLSYEQYFGPGTRLTVT.

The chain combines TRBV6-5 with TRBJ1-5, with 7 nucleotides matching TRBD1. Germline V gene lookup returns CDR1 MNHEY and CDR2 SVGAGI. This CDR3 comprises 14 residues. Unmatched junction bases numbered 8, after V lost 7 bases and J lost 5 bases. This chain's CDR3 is CASTDYQGDQPQHF. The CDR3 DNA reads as TGTGCCAGCACCGACTATCAGGGGGATCAGCCCCAGCATTTT.

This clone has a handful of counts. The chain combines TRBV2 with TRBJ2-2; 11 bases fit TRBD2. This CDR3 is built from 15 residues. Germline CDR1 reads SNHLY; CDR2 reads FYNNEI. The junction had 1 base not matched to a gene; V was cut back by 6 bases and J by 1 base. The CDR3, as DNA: TGTGCCAGCAGGGGGACTAGCGGGAACACCGGGGAGCTGTTTTTT. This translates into CASRGTSGNTGELFF.

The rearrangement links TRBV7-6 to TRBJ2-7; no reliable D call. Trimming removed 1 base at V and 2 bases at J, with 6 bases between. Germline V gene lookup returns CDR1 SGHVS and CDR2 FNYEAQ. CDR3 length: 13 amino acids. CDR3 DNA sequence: TGTGCCAGCAGCTTAGACGAGACCTACGAGCAGTACTTC. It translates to CASSLDETYEQYF.

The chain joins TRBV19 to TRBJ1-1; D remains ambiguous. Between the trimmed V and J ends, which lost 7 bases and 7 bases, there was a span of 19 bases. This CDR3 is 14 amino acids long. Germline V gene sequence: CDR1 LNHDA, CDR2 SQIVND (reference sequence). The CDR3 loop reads CASTNGFPSHEAFF. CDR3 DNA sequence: TGTGCCAGTACCAACGGGTTCCCCTCGCATGAAGCTTTCTTT. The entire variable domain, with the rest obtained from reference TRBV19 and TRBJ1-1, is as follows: DGGITQSPKYLFRKEGQNVTLSCEQNLNHDAMYWYRQDPGQGLRLIYYSQIVNDFQKGDIAEGYSVSREKKESFPLTVTSAQKNPTAFYLCASTNGFPSHEAFFGQGTRLTVV.

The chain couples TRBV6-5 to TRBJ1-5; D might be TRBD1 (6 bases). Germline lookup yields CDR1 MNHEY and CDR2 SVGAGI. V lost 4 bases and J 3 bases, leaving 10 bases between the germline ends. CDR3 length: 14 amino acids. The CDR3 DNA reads TGTGCCAGCAGTTCGACAGGACCCAATCAGCCCCAGCATTTT. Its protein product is CASSSTGPNQPQHF.

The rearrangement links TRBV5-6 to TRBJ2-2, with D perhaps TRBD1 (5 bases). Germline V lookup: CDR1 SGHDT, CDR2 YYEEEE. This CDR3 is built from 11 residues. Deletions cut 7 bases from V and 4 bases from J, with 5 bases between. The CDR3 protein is CASGATGELFF. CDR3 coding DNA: TGTGCCAGCGGGGCCACCGGGGAGCTGTTTTTT.

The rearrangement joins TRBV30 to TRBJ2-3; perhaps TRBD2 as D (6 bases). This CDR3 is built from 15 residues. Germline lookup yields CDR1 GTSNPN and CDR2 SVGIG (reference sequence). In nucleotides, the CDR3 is TGTGCTTTCCAGGCGCTGGGGACTAGCACAGATACGCAGTATTTT. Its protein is CAFQALGTSTDTQYF. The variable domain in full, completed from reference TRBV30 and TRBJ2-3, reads SQTIHQWPATLVQPVGSPLSLECTVEGTSNPNLYWYRQAAGRGLQLLFYSVGIGQISSEVPQNLSASRPQDRQFILSSKKLLLSDSGFYLCAFQALGTSTDTQYFGPGTRLTVL.

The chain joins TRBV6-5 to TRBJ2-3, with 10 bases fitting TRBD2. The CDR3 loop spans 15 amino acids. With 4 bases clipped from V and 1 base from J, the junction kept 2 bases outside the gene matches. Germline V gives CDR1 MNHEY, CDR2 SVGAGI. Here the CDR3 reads CASSFLAGGTDTQYF. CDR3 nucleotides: TGTGCCAGCAGTTTTCTAGCGGGGGGCACAGATACGCAGTATTTT.